Here is one T cell receptor beta chain with its context. Only in-frame clones appear in the TCRdb table, and some are missing; sequencing was by immunoSEQ multiplex PCR. The data show fewer than 300,000 clones, with more than 75% seen just once and roughly 10% held by the top ten. Trimming cost V 4 bases and J 7 bases; bases outside gene matches: 7. This CDR3 spans 15 amino acids. Germline values: CDR1 SGHRS, CDR2 YFSETQ. This entry is derived from a study of blood T cell repertoires in COVID-19. This chain joins TRBV5-1 and TRBJ1-4; 10 positions agree with TRBD1. The receptor comes from a man aged 50 to 59 with COVID-19, enrolled during active disease. The sequencing sample was made of peripheral blood. The CDR3 reads CASSRTGGSSEKLFF. The CDR3 bases are TGCGCCAGCAGCCGGACAGGGGGTTCAAGTGAAAAACTGTTTTTT.